The clone carrying this T cell receptor beta chain is a singleton in its sample. This sample is drawn from a study of control samples from healthy donors and cancer patients. Profiled with immunoSEQ multiplex PCR; TCRdb holds only in-frame clones, not every one. The sample holds about 150,000 clones, around nine tenths seen once. CDR3 length: 14 residues. V dropped 5 bases and J dropped 1 base, with 11 bases sitting between them. In germline, CDR1 is MGHRA, CDR2 YSYEKL. This chain links TRBV4-1 with TRBJ1-1, with unresolved D. The clonotype was recovered from a man between 25 and 39 years old in good health. Input material: blood. The CDR3 region has the DNA TGCGCCAGCAGCTATTCAATTGAGAACACTGAAGCTTTCTTT. It yields the protein CASSYSIENTEAFF.